Listed below are T cell receptor beta chains from one sample, sequenced in a study of Graves' ophthalmopathy and Graves' hyperthyroidism. TCRdb itself ran the multiplex PCR reads through MiXCR, one entry per CDR3 protein. The repertoire has 400,000 to 450,000 distinct CDR3 sequences, more than 20% of them found once; the top ten carry 2.5% to 3.5%. Material for sequencing was peripheral blood. These receptors all stem from a woman aged 18-29 years with stable Graves' hyperthyroidism. Both conserved end residues are part of each CDR3. D genes are given only for firm matches. Expanded clones are given a class, and other clones once, few, many or no size at all.

size: -; V: TRBV6-1; J: TRBJ1-1; D: -; length: 15; DNA: TGTGCCAGCACCACCTTTGGACGGGGGAACACTGAAGCTTTCTTT; CDR3: CASTTFGRGNTEAFF
size: -; V: TRBV12-3/TRBV12-4; J: TRBJ2-5; D: TRBD2; length: 16; DNA: TGTGCCAGCAGTCCGACCTCGGGACTACGGCAAGAGACCCAGTACTTC; CDR3: CASSPTSGLRQETQYF
size: -; V: TRBV27; J: TRBJ1-5; D: -; length: 14; DNA: TGTGCCAGCAGTCCCTCCGGACTTTATCAGCCCCAGCATTTT; CDR3: CASSPSGLYQPQHF
size: many; V: TRBV28; J: TRBJ2-7; D: -; length: 14; DNA: TGTGCCAGCAGTCCATTTAGGGGCTCCTACGAGCAGTACTTC; CDR3: CASSPFRGSYEQYF
size: -; V: TRBV4-2; J: TRBJ2-2; D: -; length: 16; DNA: TGTGCCAGCAGCCTAAACCCCAAGGGGGGCACCGGGGAGCTGTTTTTT; CDR3: CASSLNPKGGTGELFF
size: -; V: TRBV9; J: TRBJ2-5; D: -; length: 15; DNA: TGTGCCAGCAGCCCTCACTGGGGGTTCCAAGAGACCCAGTACTTC; CDR3: CASSPHWGFQETQYF
size: many; V: TRBV28; J: TRBJ2-7; D: -; length: 16; DNA: TGTGCCAGCAACCCTGGGACCCTCCGGGGGACCTACGAGCAGTACTTC; CDR3: CASNPGTLRGTYEQYF
size: many; V: TRBV7-8; J: TRBJ2-5; D: TRBD1; length: 15; DNA: TGTGCCAGCAGCGGATCCTGGACAGGACAAGAGACCCAGTACTTC; CDR3: CASSGSWTGQETQYF
size: -; V: TRBV12-3/TRBV12-4; J: TRBJ1-2; D: TRBD1; length: 13; DNA: TGTGCCAGCAGCCGACAGGGTTTAGAAGGCTACACCTTC; CDR3: CASSRQGLEGYTF
size: few; V: TRBV10-1; J: TRBJ2-3; D: TRBD2; length: 16; DNA: TGCGCCAGCAGTGAATTAGCGGGTACGGATACAGATACGCAGTATTTT; CDR3: CASSELAGTDTDTQYF
size: once; V: TRBV28; J: TRBJ2-7; D: -; length: 14; DNA: TGTGCCAGCAGTTTCACGGCAGGGGCCTACGAGCAGTACTTC; CDR3: CASSFTAGAYEQYF
size: -; V: TRBV4-1; J: TRBJ2-2; D: -; length: 18; DNA: TGCGCCAGCAGCCAAGATGTGGAGGAGGGGTATCCGAGTGGGGAGCTGTTTTTT; CDR3: CASSQDVEEGYPSGELFF
size: -; V: TRBV19; J: TRBJ2-7; D: TRBD2; length: 15; DNA: TGTGCCAGTAGTGGCTCGGGACTAGCGAGCTACGAGCAGTACTTC; CDR3: CASSGSGLASYEQYF
size: -; V: TRBV4-1; J: TRBJ2-7; D: TRBD1; length: 14; DNA: TGCGCCAGCAGCCAAACAGGGGCAAGTAACGAGCAGTACTTC; CDR3: CASSQTGASNEQYF
size: few; V: TRBV6-4; J: TRBJ1-2; D: TRBD1; length: 13; DNA: TGTGCCAGCGGGGACAGGGAAGACTATGGCTACACCTTC; CDR3: CASGDREDYGYTF
size: many; V: TRBV12-3/TRBV12-4; J: TRBJ1-5; D: -; length: 12; DNA: TGTGCCAGCTCTGGTTGGGATCAGCCCCAGCATTTT; CDR3: CASSGWDQPQHF
size: -; V: TRBV28; J: TRBJ2-7; D: -; length: 14; DNA: TGTGCCAGCAGTTTTTACAGGGACTCCTACGAGCAGTACTTC; CDR3: CASSFYRDSYEQYF
size: many; V: TRBV2; J: TRBJ1-2; D: -; length: 12; DNA: TGTGCCAGCAGCGGGGGCAGTTATGGCTACACCTTC; CDR3: CASSGGSYGYTF
size: many; V: TRBV6-1; J: TRBJ2-7; D: -; length: 14; DNA: TGTGCCAGCAGAACAGTACAGGGATGGTACGAGCAGTACTTC; CDR3: CASRTVQGWYEQYF
size: -; V: TRBV5-1; J: TRBJ1-1; D: TRBD1; length: 15; DNA: TGCGCCAGCAGCTTGGCCACAGGGGCGAACACTGAAGCTTTCTTT; CDR3: CASSLATGANTEAFF
size: many; V: TRBV6-2/TRBV6-3; J: TRBJ1-2; D: -; length: 16; DNA: TGTGCCAGCAATAATCGGGACACCAGTCCTAACTATGGCTACACCTTC; CDR3: CASNNRDTSPNYGYTF
size: many; V: TRBV12-3/TRBV12-4; J: TRBJ2-7; D: TRBD1; length: 13; DNA: TGTGCCAGCAGGCGCAGGGGGTTTGGTGTCGAGTACTTC; CDR3: CASRRRGFGVEYF
size: once; V: TRBV6-5; J: TRBJ1-1; D: -; length: 14; DNA: TGTGCCAGCAGTTACTCTTTGGTGAACACTGAAGCTTTCTTT; CDR3: CASSYSLVNTEAFF
size: -; V: TRBV6-1; J: TRBJ2-2; D: -; length: 14; DNA: TGTGCCAGCAGAAGGGGACAGAACACCGGGGAGCTGTTTTTT; CDR3: CASRRGQNTGELFF
size: -; V: TRBV28; J: TRBJ1-2; D: -; length: 15; DNA: TGTGCCAGCAGTCTACACAGGTATAGGAATTTCGGCTACACCTTC; CDR3: CASSLHRYRNFGYTF
size: -; V: TRBV2; J: TRBJ1-2; D: TRBD1; length: 14; DNA: TGTGCCAGCAGTGGGGACAGGGGATTGGATGGCTACACCTTC; CDR3: CASSGDRGLDGYTF
size: many; V: TRBV5-1; J: TRBJ2-7; D: TRBD1; length: 16; DNA: TGCGCCAGCAGCGGTTCAGACAGGGGATTAAGTCACGAGCAGTACTTC; CDR3: CASSGSDRGLSHEQYF
size: many; V: TRBV6-1; J: TRBJ1-5; D: -; length: 12; DNA: TGTGCCACCGACCCGGGGGTTCAGCCCCAGCATTTT; CDR3: CATDPGVQPQHF
size: many; V: TRBV6-5; J: TRBJ1-1; D: -; length: 14; DNA: TGTGCCAGCAGTTACCGGACGACGGCGTCTGAAGCTTTCTTT; CDR3: CASSYRTTASEAFF
size: many; V: TRBV7-9; J: TRBJ1-2; D: TRBD1; length: 14; DNA: TGTGCCAGCAGCTTAGTAGGGACAGGGCCCGGCTACACCTTC; CDR3: CASSLVGTGPGYTF
size: -; V: TRBV29-1; J: TRBJ1-2; D: -; length: 14; DNA: TGCAGCGTTGATCTCGGGGCCCCCTTCTATGGCTACGCCTTC; CDR3: CSVDLGAPFYGYAF
size: -; V: TRBV18; J: TRBJ2-7; D: -; length: 14; DNA: TGTGCCAGCTCACACCCTGGACTATCCTACGAGCAGTACTTC; CDR3: CASSHPGLSYEQYF
size: many; V: TRBV6-5; J: TRBJ1-1; D: -; length: 15; DNA: TGTGCCAGCGGGGTTTCTGGCCTTATGAACACTGAAGCTTTCTTT; CDR3: CASGVSGLMNTEAFF
size: -; V: TRBV20-1; J: TRBJ2-7; D: -; length: 14; DNA: TGCAGTGCTAGTTTCCAGGGGACGGGGAACGAGCAGTACTTC; CDR3: CSASFQGTGNEQYF
size: -; V: TRBV12-3/TRBV12-4; J: TRBJ1-5; D: -; length: 17; DNA: TGTGCCAGCAGTTTAAAGTGGGCAGGGGACTTAGGGCAGCCCCAGCATTTT; CDR3: CASSLKWAGDLGQPQHF
size: many; V: TRBV11-1; J: TRBJ2-4; D: -; length: 15; DNA: TGTGCCAGCAGCTTATCTCAGGGAGTCAAAAACATTCAGTACTTC; CDR3: CASSLSQGVKNIQYF
size: many; V: TRBV11-2; J: TRBJ1-2; D: -; length: 13; DNA: TGTGCCAGCAGCTTGGTCAACGTGGGGGGCTACACCTTC; CDR3: CASSLVNVGGYTF
size: many; V: TRBV20-1; J: TRBJ2-5; D: TRBD1; length: 13; DNA: TGCAGTGCTAGCCTTTACAGGGGAGAGACCCAGTACTTC; CDR3: CSASLYRGETQYF
size: -; V: TRBV9; J: TRBJ2-5; D: -; length: 15; DNA: TGTGCCAGCAGCGTAGAATCGGGGCATTCACAGGCCCAGTACTTC; CDR3: CASSVESGHSQAQYF
size: few; V: TRBV5-1; J: TRBJ2-5; D: TRBD2; length: 15; DNA: TGCGCCAGCAGCTTAAGGGCGGGAGGCCAAGAGACCCAGTACTTC; CDR3: CASSLRAGGQETQYF
size: many; V: TRBV29-1; J: TRBJ2-5; D: -; length: 13; DNA: TGCAGCGTTGATCTAGGCAGTCAAGAGACCCAGTACTTC; CDR3: CSVDLGSQETQYF
size: many; V: TRBV20-1; J: TRBJ1-5; D: -; length: 12; DNA: TGCAGTGCTAGGAGTTTCAATCAGCCCCAGCATTTT; CDR3: CSARSFNQPQHF
size: many; V: TRBV5-1; J: TRBJ2-5; D: -; length: 15; DNA: TGCGCCAGCAGCCCAACAACAGTGAACCAAGAGACCCAGTACTTC; CDR3: CASSPTTVNQETQYF
size: many; V: TRBV6-1; J: TRBJ2-7; D: TRBD2; length: 15; DNA: TGTGCCAGCAGTGGAGGACTAGCGGGACCGTCGGTGCAGTACTTC; CDR3: CASSGGLAGPSVQYF
size: many; V: TRBV24-1; J: TRBJ2-7; D: -; length: 12; DNA: TGTGCCACTCTACCAGTGCAGTACGAGCAGTACTTC; CDR3: CATLPVQYEQYF
size: many; V: TRBV12-3/TRBV12-4; J: TRBJ1-2; D: TRBD1; length: 14; DNA: TGTGCCAGCAGCCGACAGGGGATTCCCTATGGCTACACCTTC; CDR3: CASSRQGIPYGYTF
size: many; V: TRBV10-3; J: TRBJ1-1; D: -; length: 12; DNA: TGTGCCACCACCTTAGGGGACACTGAAGCTTTCTTT; CDR3: CATTLGDTEAFF
size: many; V: TRBV20-1; J: TRBJ2-5; D: TRBD2; length: 12; DNA: TGCAGTGCTAGAGATTCGGGAGGGACCCAGTACTTC; CDR3: CSARDSGGTQYF
size: -; V: TRBV19; J: TRBJ2-5; D: TRBD2; length: 12; DNA: TGTGCCAGCCGTCAGAGCGGGGAGGCCCAGTACTTC; CDR3: CASRQSGEAQYF
size: many; V: TRBV27; J: TRBJ2-7; D: -; length: 16; DNA: TGTGCCAGCAGTTTACTCTCGGAGGGGGCAAGGGACGAGCAGTACTTC; CDR3: CASSLLSEGARDEQYF
size: many; V: TRBV4-2; J: TRBJ1-2; D: -; length: 14; DNA: TGTGCCAGCAGCCAAGCCGGTGAAGGGGGTCTCTACACCTTC; CDR3: CASSQAGEGGLYTF
size: -; V: TRBV28; J: TRBJ2-7; D: TRBD1; length: 12; DNA: TGTGCCAGCAACCTCAGGGGGTACGAGCAGTACTTC; CDR3: CASNLRGYEQYF
size: many; V: TRBV2; J: TRBJ2-5; D: -; length: 15; DNA: TGTGCCAGCAGTGAGGGGGGCATACGGCAAGAGACCCAGTACTTC; CDR3: CASSEGGIRQETQYF
size: many; V: TRBV6-5; J: TRBJ2-7; D: TRBD1; length: 16; DNA: TGTGCCAGCAGTTACCTCCCGGGACAGGGCTTCGGGGAGCAGTACTTC; CDR3: CASSYLPGQGFGEQYF
size: -; V: TRBV6-2/TRBV6-3; J: TRBJ2-2; D: -; length: 13; DNA: TGTGCCGGGGCCCGGACGGGCACCGGGGAGCTGTTTTTT; CDR3: CAGARTGTGELFF
size: many; V: TRBV27; J: TRBJ1-5; D: -; length: 12; DNA: TGTGCCAGCAGTTTAAACGGTCAGCCCCAGCATTTT; CDR3: CASSLNGQPQHF
size: many; V: TRBV2; J: TRBJ1-2; D: -; length: 14; DNA: TGTGCCAGCAGCCCGGGGGGGCAGATCTATGGCTACACCTTC; CDR3: CASSPGGQIYGYTF